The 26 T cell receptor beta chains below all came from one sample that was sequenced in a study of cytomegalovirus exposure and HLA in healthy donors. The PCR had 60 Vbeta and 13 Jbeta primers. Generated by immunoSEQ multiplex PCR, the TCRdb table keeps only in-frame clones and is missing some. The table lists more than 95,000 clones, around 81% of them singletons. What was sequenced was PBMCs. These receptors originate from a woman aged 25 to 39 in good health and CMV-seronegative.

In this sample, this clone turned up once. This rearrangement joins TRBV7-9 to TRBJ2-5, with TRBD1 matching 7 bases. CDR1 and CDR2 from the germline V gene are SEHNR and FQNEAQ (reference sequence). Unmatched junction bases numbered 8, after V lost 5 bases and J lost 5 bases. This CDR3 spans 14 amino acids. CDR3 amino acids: CASSPGTAGETQYF. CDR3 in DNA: TGTGCCAGCAGCCCCGGGACAGCTGGCGAGACCCAGTACTTC. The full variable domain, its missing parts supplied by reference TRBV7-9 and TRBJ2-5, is DTGVSQNPRHKITKRGQNVTFRCDPISEHNRLYWYRQTLGQGPEFLTYFQNEAQLEKSRLLSDRFSAERPKGSFSTLEIQRTEQGDSAMYLCASSPGTAGETQYFGPGTRLLVL.

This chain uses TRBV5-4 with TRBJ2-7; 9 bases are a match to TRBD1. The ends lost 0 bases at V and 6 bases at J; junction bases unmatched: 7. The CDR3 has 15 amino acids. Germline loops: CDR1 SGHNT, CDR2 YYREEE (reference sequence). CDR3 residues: CASSLGQGDGREQYF. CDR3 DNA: TGTGCCAGCAGCTTGGGACAGGGGGACGGGCGCGAGCAGTACTTC.

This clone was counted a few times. Here the CDR3 reads CASSAGTGDYGYTF. The CDR3 DNA follows: TGCGCCAGCAGCGCGGGGACAGGGGACTATGGCTACACCTTC. The chain couples TRBV5-1 to TRBJ1-2, with 10 nucleotides matching TRBD1. Trimming removed 4 bases from V and 3 bases from J; junction bases left unmatched: 3. CDR1 and CDR2 (germline): SGHRS, YFSETQ. CDR3 length equals 14 residues.

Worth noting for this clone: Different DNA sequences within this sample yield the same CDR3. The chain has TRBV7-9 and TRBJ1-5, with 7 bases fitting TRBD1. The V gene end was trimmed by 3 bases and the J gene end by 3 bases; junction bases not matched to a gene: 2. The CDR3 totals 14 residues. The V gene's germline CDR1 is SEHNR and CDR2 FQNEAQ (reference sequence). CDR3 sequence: CASSLGQSNQPQHF. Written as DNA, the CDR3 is TGTGCCAGCAGCTTGGGACAGTCCAATCAGCCCCAGCATTTT.

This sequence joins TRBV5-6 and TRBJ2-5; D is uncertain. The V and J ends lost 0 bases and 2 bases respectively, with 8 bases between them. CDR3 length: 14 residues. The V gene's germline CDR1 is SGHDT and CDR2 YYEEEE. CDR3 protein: CASSLEAAQETQYF. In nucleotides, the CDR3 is TGTGCCAGCAGCTTGGAGGCAGCGCAAGAGACCCAGTACTTC.

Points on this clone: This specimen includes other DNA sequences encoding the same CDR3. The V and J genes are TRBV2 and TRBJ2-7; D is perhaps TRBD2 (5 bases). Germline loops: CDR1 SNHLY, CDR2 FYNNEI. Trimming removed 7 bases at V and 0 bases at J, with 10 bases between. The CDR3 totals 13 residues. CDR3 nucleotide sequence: TGTGCCAGCATCCCCGGGAACTCCTACGAGCAGTACTTC. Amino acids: CASIPGNSYEQYF. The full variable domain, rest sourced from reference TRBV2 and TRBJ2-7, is EPEVTQTPSHQVTQMGQEVILRCVPISNHLYFYWYRQILGQKVEFLVSFYNNEISEKSEIFDDQFSVERPDGSNFTLKIRSTKLEDSAMYFCASIPGNSYEQYFGPGTRLTVT.

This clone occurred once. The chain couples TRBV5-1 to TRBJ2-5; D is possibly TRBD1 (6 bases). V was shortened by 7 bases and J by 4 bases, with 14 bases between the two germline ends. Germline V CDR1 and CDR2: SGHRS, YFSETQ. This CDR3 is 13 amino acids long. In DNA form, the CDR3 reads TGCGCCAGCGTCGGACAGAGGGGAGAGACCCAGTACTTC. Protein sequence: CASVGQRGETQYF.

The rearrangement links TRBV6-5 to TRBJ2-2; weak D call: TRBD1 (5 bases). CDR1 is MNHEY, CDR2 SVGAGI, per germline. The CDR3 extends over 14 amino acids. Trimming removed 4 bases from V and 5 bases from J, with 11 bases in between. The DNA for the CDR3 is TGTGCCAGCAGTTTGGGGCGGCTAACCGGGGAGCTGTTTTTT. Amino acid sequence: CASSLGRLTGELFF.

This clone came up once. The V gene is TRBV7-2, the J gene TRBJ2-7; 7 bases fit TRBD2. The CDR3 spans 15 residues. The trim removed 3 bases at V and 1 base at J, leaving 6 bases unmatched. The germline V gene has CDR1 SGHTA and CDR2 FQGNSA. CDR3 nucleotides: TGTGCCAGCAGCTTTAGATTAGCGGGTTCCTACGAGCAGTACTTC. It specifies CASSFRLAGSYEQYF.

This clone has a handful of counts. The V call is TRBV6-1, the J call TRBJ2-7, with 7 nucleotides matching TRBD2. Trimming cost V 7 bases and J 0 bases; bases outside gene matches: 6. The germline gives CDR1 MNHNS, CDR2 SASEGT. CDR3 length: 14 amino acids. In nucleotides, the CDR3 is TGTGCCAGCATGAGGGGCGGGAGCTCCTACGAGCAGTACTTC. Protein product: CASMRGGSSYEQYF.

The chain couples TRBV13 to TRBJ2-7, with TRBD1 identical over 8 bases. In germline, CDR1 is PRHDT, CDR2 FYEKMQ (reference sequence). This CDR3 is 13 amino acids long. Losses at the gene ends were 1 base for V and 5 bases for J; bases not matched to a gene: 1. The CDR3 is CASSLDRGDEQYF. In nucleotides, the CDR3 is TGTGCCAGCAGCTTAGACAGGGGGGACGAGCAGTACTTC.

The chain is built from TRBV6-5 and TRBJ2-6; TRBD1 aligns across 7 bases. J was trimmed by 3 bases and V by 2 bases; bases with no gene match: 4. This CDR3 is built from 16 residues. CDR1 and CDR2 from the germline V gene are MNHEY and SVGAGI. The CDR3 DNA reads TGTGCCAGCAGTTACACGACAGGGTATGGGGCCAACGTCCTGACTTTC. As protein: CASSYTTGYGANVLTF.

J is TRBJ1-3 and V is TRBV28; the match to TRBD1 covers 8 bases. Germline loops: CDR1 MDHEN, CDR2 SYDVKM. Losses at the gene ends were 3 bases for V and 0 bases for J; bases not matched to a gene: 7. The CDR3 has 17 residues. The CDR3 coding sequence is TGTGCCAGCAGTTTTTTAGGGACAGGAGCCTCTGGAAACACCATATATTTT. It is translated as CASSFLGTGASGNTIYF.

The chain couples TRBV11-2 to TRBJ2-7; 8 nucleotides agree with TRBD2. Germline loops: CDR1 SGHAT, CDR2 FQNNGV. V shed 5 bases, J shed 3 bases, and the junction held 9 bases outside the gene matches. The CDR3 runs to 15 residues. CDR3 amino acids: CASSPGVAGLYEQYF. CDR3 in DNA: TGTGCCAGCAGCCCGGGGGTAGCGGGACTCTACGAGCAGTACTTC.

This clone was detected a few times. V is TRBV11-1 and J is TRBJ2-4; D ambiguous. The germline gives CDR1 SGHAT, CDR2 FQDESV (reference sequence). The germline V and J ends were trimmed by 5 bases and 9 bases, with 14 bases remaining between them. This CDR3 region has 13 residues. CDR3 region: CASSREPEVIQYF. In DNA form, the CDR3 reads TGTGCCAGCAGCCGAGAACCCGAGGTCATTCAGTACTTC.

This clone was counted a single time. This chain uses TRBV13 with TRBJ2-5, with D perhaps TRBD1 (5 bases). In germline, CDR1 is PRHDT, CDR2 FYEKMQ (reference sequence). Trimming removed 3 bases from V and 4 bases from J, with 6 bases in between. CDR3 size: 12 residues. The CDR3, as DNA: TGTGCCAGCAGCTTTAGGGGAGAGACCCAGTACTTC. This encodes CASSFRGETQYF.

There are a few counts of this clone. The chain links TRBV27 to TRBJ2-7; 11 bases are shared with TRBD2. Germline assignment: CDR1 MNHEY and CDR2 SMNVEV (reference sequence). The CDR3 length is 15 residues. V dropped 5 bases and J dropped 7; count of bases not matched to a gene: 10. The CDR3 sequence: CASSPIAGGRREQYF. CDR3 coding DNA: TGTGCCAGCAGTCCCATAGCGGGAGGGCGTCGGGAGCAGTACTTC.

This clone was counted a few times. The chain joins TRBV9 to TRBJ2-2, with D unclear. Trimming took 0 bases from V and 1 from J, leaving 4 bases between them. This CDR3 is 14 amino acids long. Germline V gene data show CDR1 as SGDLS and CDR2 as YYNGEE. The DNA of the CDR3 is TGTGCCAGCAGCGTAGGAGGGAACACCGGGGAGCTGTTTTTT. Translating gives CASSVGGNTGELFF.

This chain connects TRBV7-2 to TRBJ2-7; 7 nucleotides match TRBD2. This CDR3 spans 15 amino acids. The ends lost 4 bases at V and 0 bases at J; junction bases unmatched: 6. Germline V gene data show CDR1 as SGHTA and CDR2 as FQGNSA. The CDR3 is CASSYRLAASYEQYF. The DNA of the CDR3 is TGTGCCAGCAGCTACCGCCTAGCGGCCTCCTACGAGCAGTACTTC.

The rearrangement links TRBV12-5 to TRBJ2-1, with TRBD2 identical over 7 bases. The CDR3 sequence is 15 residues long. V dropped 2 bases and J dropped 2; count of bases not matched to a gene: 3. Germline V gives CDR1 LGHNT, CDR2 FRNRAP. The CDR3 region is CASGLPAGPYNEQFF. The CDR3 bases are TGTGCTAGTGGTTTGCCAGCGGGACCCTACAATGAGCAGTTCTTC.

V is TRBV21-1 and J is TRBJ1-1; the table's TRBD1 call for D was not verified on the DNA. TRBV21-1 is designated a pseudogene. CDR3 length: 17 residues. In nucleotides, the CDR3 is TGTGCCAGCAGCAGTGACAGGGGGCCCCAATGTTACACTGAAGCTTTCTTT. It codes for CASSSDRGPQCYTEAFF.

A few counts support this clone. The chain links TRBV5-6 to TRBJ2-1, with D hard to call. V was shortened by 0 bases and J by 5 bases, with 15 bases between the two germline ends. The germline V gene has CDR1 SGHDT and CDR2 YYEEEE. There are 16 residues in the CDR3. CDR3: CASSLGQAFRNNEQFF. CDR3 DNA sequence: TGTGCCAGCAGCTTGGGCCAGGCCTTTCGGAACAATGAGCAGTTCTTC.

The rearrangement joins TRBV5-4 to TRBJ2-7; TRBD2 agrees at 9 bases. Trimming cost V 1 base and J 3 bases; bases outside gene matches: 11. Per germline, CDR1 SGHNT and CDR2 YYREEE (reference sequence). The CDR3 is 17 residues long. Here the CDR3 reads CASSLPRRGREGYEQYF. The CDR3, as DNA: TGTGCCAGCAGCTTGCCACGCCGGGGGCGGGAGGGCTACGAGCAGTACTTC.

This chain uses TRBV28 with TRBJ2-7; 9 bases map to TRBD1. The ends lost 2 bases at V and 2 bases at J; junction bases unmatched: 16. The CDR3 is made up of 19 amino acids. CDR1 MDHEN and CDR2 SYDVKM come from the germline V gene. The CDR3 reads CASSLPITGQGTLTYEQYF. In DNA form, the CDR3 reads TGTGCCAGCAGTTTACCCATTACTGGACAGGGGACGCTGACCTACGAGCAGTACTTC. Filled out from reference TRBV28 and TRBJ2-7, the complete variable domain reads DVKVTQSSRYLVKRTGEKVFLECVQDMDHENMFWYRQDPGLGLRLIYFSYDVKMKEKGDIPEGYSVSREKKERFSLILESASTNQTSMYLCASSLPITGQGTLTYEQYFGPGTRLTVT.

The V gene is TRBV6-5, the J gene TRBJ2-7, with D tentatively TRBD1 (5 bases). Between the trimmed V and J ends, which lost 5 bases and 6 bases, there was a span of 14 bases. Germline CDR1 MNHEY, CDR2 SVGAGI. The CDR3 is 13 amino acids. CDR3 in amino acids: CASSEGARPEQYF. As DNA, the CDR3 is TGTGCCAGCAGTGAAGGGGCTAGGCCCGAGCAGTACTTC.

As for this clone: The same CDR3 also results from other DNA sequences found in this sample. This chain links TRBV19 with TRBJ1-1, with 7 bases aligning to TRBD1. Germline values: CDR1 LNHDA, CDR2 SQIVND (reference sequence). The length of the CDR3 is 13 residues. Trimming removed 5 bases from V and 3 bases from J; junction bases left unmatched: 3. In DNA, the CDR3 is TGTGCCAGTAGTGTCGACAGGGACACTGAAGCTTTCTTT. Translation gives CASSVDRDTEAFF.